This T cell receptor beta chain was recorded in a study of T-cell memory formation after mild COVID-19. Regarding the study as a whole: Prior to infection, memory already included some responding clones, suggesting cross-reactive memory joined. CD4/CD8 balance held among clones contracting day 15 to 85, and later expanders leaned CD4+.

TCR alpha and TCR beta cDNA libraries carrying sample barcodes and UMIs were produced by 5'RACE using constant-segment primers. Using its own MiXCR run on the 5' RACE reads, TCRdb lists one record per CDR3 protein. The sample has hundreds of thousands of distinct CDR3 sequences, approximately 15% seen once; the top ten hold around 22%. This clonotype was seen more than once but under ten times. The antigen remains unidentified. V shed 0 bases, J shed 0 bases, and the junction held 0 bases outside the gene matches. The CDR3 runs 14 residues. The V gene's germline CDR1 is SGHRS and CDR2 YFSETQ. The chain links TRBV5-1 to TRBJ2-7, with 7 bases fitting TRBD2. What was sequenced was PBMCs or a T cell subset sorted from them (not recorded which). The TCR comes from a man between 18 and 29 years old who had mild COVID-19 (a few samples of this study predate the infection). Cell type and time point are not known. The chain's CDR3 is CASSLERGSYEQYF. The CDR3 DNA sequence: TGCGCCAGCAGCTTGGAGCGGGGCTCCTACGAGCAGTACTTC.